This T cell receptor (beta chain) was obtained from a study of T cell repertoires in aging, cancer and after chemotherapy. Study background: Repeat sampling of healthy donors over several months to years showed clear clonal overlap. Whole-study findings and limits: In each cancer cohort, median generation probability increased across chemotherapy, suggesting thymic output rebounded. These repertoire data do not allow conclusions about immunological memory after chemotherapy.

To note about this clonotype: The antigen remains undetermined.

TRB rearrangements spanning V, D and J were amplified using mixed TRB-A/B primers. TCRdb fed the multiplex PCR reads into MiXCR, producing one record per CDR3 protein. The table has fewer than 20,000 distinct CDR3 sequences, 45% to 50% seen once. The template was genomic DNA from peripheral blood, not RNA. In germline, CDR1 is LNHDA, CDR2 SQIVND (reference sequence). The CDR3 is 16 residues long. With 4 bases clipped from V and 1 base from J, the junction kept 8 bases outside the gene matches. The V gene is TRBV19, the J gene TRBJ1-1; 8 nucleotides agree with TRBD1. The receptor was derived from a human donor in good health. Sequencing was carried out using blood. This CDR3 reads CASSTSTGDGNTEAFF. Here the CDR3 DNA reads TGTGCCAGTAGTACCTCGACAGGGGACGGGAACACTGAAGCTTTCTTT.